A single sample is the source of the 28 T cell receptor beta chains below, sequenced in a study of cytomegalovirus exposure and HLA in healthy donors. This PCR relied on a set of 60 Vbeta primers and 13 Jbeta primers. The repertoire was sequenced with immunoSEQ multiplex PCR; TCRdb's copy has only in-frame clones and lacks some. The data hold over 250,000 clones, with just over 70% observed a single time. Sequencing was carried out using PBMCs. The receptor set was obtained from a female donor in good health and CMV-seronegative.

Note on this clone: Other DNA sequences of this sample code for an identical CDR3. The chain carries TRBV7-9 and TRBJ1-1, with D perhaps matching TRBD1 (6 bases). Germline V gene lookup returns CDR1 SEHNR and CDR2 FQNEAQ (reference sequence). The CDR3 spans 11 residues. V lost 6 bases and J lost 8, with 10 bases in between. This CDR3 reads CASSSDREAFF. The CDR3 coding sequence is TGTGCCAGCAGTTCGGACAGAGAAGCTTTCTTT.

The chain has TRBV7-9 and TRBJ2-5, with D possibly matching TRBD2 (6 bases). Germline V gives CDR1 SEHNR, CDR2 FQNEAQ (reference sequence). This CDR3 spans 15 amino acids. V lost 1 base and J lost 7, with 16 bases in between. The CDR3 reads CASSLEGQGAGTQYF. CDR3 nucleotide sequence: TGTGCCAGCAGCTTAGAGGGGCAGGGAGCGGGGACCCAGTACTTC.

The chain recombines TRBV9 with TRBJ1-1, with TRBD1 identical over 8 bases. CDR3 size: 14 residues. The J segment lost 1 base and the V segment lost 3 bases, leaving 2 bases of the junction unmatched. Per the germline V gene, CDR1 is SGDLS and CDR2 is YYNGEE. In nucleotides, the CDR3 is TGTGCCAGCAGCGGGCAGGGGGCGAACACTGAAGCTTTCTTT. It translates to CASSGQGANTEAFF.

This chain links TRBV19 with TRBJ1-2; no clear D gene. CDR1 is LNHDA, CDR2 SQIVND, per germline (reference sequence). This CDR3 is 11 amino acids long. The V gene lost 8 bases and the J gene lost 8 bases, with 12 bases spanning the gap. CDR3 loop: CASGVVWGYTF. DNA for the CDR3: TGTGCCAGTGGAGTGGTCTGGGGCTACACCTTC.

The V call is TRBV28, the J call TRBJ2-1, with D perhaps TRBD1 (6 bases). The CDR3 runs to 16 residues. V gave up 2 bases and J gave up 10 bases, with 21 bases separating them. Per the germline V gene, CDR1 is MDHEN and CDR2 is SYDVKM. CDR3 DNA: TGTGCCAGCAGTTTAGGAGGCGGCTCAGGGGAAAACGAGCAGTTCTTC. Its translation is CASSLGGGSGENEQFF.

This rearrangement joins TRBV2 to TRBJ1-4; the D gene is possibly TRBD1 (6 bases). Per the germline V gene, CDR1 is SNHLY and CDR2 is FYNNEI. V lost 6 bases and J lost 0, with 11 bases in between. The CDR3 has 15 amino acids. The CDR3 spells CASRWAGATNEKLFF. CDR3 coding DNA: TGTGCCAGCAGGTGGGCAGGGGCAACTAATGAAAAACTGTTTTTT.

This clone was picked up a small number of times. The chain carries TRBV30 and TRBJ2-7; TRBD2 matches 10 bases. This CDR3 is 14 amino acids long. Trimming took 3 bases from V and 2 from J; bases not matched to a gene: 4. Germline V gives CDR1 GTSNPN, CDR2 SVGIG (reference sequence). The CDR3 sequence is CAWSRLAGPYEQYF. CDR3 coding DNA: TGTGCCTGGAGCCGACTAGCGGGCCCCTACGAGCAGTACTTC.

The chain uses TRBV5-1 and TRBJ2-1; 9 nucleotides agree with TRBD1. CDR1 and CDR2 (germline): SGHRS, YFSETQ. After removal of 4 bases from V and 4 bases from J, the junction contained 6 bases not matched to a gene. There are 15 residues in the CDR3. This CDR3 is CASSLGQGIYNEQFF. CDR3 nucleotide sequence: TGCGCCAGCAGCCTGGGACAGGGTATTTACAATGAGCAGTTCTTC.

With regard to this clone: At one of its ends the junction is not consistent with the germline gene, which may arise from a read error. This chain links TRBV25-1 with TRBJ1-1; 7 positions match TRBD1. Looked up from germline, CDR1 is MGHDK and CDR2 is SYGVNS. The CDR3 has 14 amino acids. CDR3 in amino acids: CAKPGTAILTEAFF. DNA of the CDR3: TGCGCCAAGCCCGGGACAGCAATTCTGACTGAAGCTTTCTTT.

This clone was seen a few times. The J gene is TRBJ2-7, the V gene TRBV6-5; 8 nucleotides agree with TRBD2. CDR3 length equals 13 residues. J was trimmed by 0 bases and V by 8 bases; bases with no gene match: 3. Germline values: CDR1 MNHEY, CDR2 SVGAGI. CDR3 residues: CASYGLASYEQYF. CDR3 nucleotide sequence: TGTGCCAGCTACGGACTAGCCTCCTACGAGCAGTACTTC.

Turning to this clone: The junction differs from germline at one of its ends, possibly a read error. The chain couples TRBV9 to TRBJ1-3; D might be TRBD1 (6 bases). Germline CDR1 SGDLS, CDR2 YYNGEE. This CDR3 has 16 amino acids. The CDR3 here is CAGSKGGGPSGNTIYF. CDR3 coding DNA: TGTGCCGGCAGCAAAGGGGGGGGACCCTCTGGAAACACCATATATTTT.

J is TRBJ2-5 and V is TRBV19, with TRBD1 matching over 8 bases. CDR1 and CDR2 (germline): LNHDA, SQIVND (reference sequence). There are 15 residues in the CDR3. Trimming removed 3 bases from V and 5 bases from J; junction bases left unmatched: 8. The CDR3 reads CASSISGQGLETQYF. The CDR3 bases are TGTGCCAGTAGTATTTCAGGACAGGGATTGGAGACCCAGTACTTC.

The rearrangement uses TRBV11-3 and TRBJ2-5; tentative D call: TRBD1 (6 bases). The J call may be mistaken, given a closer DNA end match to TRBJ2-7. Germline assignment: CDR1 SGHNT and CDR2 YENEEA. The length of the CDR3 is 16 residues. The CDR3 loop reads CASSLDRAGVSYEQYF. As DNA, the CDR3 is TGTGCCAGCAGCTTAGATAGGGCAGGGGTGTCCTACGAGCAGTACTTC.

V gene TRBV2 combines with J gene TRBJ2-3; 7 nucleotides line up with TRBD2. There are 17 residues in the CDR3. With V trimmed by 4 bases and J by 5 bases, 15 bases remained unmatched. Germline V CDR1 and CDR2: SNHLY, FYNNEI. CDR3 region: CASSVDSGGGPIDTQYF. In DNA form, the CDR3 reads TGTGCCAGCAGTGTTGACTCCGGGGGAGGGCCTATAGATACGCAGTATTTT.

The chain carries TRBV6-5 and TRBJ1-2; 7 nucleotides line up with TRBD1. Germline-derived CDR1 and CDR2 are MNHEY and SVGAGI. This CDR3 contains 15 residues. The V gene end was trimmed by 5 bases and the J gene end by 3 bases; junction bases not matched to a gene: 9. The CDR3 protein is CASSPLDREDYGYTF. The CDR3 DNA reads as TGTGCCAGCAGTCCTCTTGACAGGGAAGACTATGGCTACACCTTC.

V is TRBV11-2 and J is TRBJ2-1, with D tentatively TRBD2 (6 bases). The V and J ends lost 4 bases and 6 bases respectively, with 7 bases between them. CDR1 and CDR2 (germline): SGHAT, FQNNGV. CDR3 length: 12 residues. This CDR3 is CASSWDFNEQFF. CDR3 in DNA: TGTGCCAGCAGCTGGGACTTCAATGAGCAGTTCTTC.

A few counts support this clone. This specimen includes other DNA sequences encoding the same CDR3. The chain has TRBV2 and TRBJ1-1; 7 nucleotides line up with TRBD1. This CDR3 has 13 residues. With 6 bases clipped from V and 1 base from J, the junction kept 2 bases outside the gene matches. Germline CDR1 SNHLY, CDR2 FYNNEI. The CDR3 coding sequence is TGTGCCAGCAGGCGACAGGGGAACACTGAAGCTTTCTTT. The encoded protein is CASRRQGNTEAFF. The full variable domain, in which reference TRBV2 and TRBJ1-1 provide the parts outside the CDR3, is EPEVTQTPSHQVTQMGQEVILRCVPISNHLYFYWYRQILGQKVEFLVSFYNNEISEKSEIFDDQFSVERPDGSNFTLKIRSTKLEDSAMYFCASRRQGNTEAFFGQGTRLTVV.

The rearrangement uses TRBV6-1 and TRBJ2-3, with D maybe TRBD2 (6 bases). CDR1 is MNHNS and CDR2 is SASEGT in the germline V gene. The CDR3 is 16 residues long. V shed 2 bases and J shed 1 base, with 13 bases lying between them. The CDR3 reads CASSERPPSGTDTQYF. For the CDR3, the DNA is TGTGCCAGCAGTGAACGTCCTCCTAGCGGCACAGATACGCAGTATTTT.

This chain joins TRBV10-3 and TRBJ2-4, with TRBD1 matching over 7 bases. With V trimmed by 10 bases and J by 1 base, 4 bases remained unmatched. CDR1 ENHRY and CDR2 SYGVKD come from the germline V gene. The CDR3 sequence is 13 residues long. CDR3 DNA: TGTGCCAAGCCGGACAGGGCCAAAAACATTCAGTACTTC. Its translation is CAKPDRAKNIQYF.

CDR3 coding DNA: TGTGCCAGTAGTGGTCTAGCGGGAGGACAAGGGGAGACCCAGTACTTC. It codes for CASSGLAGGQGETQYF. The genes are TRBV19 and TRBJ2-5; 11 bases match TRBD2. CDR3 length: 16 residues. CDR1 is LNHDA and CDR2 is SQIVND in the germline V gene (reference sequence). J gave up 5 bases and V 5 bases, and 10 bases lay outside the gene matches.

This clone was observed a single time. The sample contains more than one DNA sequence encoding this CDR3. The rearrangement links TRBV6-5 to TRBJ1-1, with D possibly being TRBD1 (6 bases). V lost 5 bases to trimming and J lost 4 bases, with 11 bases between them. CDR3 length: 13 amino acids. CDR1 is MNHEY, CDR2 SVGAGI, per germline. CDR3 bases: TGTGCCAGCAGTCTTGGCAGGGGCACTGAAGCTTTCTTT. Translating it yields CASSLGRGTEAFF.

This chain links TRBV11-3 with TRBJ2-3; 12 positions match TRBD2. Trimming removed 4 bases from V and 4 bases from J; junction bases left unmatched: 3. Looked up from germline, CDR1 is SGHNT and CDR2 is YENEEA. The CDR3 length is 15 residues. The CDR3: CASSSRLAGADTQYF. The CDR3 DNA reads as TGTGCCAGCAGCTCGAGACTAGCGGGAGCAGATACGCAGTATTTT.

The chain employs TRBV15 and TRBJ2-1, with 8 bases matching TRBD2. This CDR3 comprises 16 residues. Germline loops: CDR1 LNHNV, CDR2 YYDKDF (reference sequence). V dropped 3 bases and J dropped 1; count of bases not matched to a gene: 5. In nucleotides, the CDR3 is TGTGCCACCAGCAGGGGGGCGGGAGGATCCTACAATGAGCAGTTCTTC. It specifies CATSRGAGGSYNEQFF.

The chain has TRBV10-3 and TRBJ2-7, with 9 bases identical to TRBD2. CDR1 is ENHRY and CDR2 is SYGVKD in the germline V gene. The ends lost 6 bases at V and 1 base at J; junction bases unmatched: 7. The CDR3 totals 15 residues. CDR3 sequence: CAIRGGTSSSYEQYF. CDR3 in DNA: TGTGCCATCAGAGGCGGGACTAGCAGTTCCTACGAGCAGTACTTC.

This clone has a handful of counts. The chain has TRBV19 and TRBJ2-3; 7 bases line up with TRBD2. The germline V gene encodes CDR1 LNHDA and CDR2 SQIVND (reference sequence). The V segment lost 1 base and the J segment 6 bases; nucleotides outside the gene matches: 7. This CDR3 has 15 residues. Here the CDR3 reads CASSIGGRATDTQYF. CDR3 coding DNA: TGTGCCAGTAGTATAGGTGGGAGGGCCACCGATACGCAGTATTTT.

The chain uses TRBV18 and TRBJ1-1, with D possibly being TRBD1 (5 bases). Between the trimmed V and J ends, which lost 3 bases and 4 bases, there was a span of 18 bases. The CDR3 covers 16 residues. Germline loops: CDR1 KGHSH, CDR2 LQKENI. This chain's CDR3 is CASSPSRTKEFTEAFF. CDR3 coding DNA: TGTGCCAGCTCACCTAGTCGGACAAAGGAGTTCACTGAAGCTTTCTTT.

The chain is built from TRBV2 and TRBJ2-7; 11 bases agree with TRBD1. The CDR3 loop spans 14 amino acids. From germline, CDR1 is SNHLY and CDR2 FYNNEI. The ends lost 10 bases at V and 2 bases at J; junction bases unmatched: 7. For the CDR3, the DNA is TGTGCCACCGGGGGGGGACAGGGGGCCTACGAGCAGTACTTC. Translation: CATGGGQGAYEQYF.

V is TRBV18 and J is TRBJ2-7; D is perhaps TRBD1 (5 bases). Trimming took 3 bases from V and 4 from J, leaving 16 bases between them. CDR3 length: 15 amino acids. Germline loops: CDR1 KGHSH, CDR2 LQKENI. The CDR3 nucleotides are TGTGCCAGCTCACCGGCACAGGTTGACTCGTACGAGCAGTACTTC. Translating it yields CASSPAQVDSYEQYF. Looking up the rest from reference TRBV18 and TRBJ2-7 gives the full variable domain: NAGVMQNPRHLVRRRGQEARLRCSPMKGHSHVYWYRQLPEEGLKFMVYLQKENIIDESGMPKERFSAEFPKEGPSILRIQQVVRGDSAAYFCASSPAQVDSYEQYFGPGTRLTVT.